This TCR beta chain was identified during a study of blood T cell repertoires in COVID-19. About the study: Some COVID-19 samples were acute and others convalescent; all came from the United States, Italy and Spain.

CDR3 length: 15 amino acids. CDR1 and CDR2 from the germline V gene are SEHNR and FQNEAQ (reference sequence). The V and J ends lost 5 bases and 5 bases respectively, with 18 bases between them. Original handling: For nucleated cells, counts were estimated from reference gene primer amplification. Sequencing was performed with immunoSEQ multiplex PCR; in TCRdb, only in-frame clones are kept and a portion is missing. The DNA gave D and trimming, while V, J and clone size come from that table. The profile covers roughly 100,000 clones, with roughly nine tenths appearing a single time and 6.2% taken by the ten largest.

Sequenced input: peripheral blood. This receptor was taken from a human donor in a cohort sampled during active COVID-19. The chain combines TRBV7-9 with TRBJ1-1; D possibly corresponds to TRBD1 (6 bases). In nucleotides, the CDR3 is TGTGCCAGCAGCCGGTGGGAGGGGGGAAGGACTGAAGCTTTCTTT. Protein: CASSRWEGGRTEAFF.